This TCR beta chain was profiled in a study of blood T cell repertoires in COVID-19. The trim removed 2 bases at V and 3 bases at J, leaving 4 bases unmatched. The CDR3 sequence is 15 residues long. The germline V gene has CDR1 MDHEN and CDR2 SYDVKM. The assay was immunoSEQ multiplex PCR, and TCRdb's table has in-frame clones only and misses some. The sample holds 110,000 to 150,000 clones; 78% are singletons and the top ten take 5% to 6.5%. Sequencing used PBMCs or T cells enriched from blood (not recorded which). The chain joins TRBV28 to TRBJ2-7, with 10 bases matching TRBD1. This clonotype was sampled from a woman aged 45-60 years who had recovered from COVID-19. The CDR3 region has the DNA TGTGCCAGCAGTTTACCCCGGACAGGGGGCTACGAGCAGTACTTC. Translation gives CASSLPRTGGYEQYF.